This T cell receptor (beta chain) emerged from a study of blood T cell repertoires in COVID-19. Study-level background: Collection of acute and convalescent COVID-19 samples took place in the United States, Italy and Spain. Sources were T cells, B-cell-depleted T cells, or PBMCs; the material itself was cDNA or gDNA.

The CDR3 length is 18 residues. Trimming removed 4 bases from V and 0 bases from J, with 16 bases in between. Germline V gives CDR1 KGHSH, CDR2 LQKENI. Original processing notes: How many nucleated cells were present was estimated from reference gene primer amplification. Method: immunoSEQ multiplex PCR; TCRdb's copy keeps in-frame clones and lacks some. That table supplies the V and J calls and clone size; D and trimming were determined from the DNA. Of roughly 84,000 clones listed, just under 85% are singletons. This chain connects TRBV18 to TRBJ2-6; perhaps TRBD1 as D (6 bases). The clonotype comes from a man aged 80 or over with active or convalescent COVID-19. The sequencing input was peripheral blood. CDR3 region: CASSLTGPPLSGANVLTF. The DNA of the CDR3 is TGTGCCAGCTCACTGACAGGACCCCCACTCTCTGGGGCCAACGTCCTGACTTTC.